This TCR beta chain comes out of a study of blood T cell repertoires in COVID-19. The assay was immunoSEQ multiplex PCR, and TCRdb's table has in-frame clones only and misses some. The sample consists of around 40,000 clones, about nine tenths of them appearing once. Trimming pared 2 bases from V and 8 bases from J, leaving 10 bases between. Germline V gives CDR1 LNHDA, CDR2 SQIVND (reference sequence). There are 13 residues in the CDR3. The chain has TRBV19 and TRBJ1-5; D uncertain. Sequenced sample: peripheral blood. The TCR comes from a man aged 45-65 years with active COVID-19. Written as DNA, the CDR3 is TGTGCCAGTAGTATATATTGGCGGGAGCCCCAGCATTTT. Translation gives CASSIYWREPQHF. The full variable domain, in which reference TRBV19 and TRBJ1-5 provide the parts outside the CDR3, is DGGITQSPKYLFRKEGQNVTLSCEQNLNHDAMYWYRQDPGQGLRLIYYSQIVNDFQKGDIAEGYSVSREKKESFPLTVTSAQKNPTAFYLCASSIYWREPQHFGDGTRLSIL.